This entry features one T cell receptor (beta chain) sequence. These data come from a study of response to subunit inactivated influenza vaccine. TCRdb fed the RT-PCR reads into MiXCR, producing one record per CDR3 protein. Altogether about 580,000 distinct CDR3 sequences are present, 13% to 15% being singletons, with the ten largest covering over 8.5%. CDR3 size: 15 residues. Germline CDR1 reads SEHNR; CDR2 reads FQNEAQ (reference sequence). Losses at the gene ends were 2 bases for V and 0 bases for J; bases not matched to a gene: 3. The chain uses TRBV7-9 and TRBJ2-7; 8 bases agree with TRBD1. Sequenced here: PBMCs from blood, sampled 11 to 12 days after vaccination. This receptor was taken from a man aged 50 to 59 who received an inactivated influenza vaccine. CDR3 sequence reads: CASSLSQGASYEQYF. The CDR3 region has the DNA TGTGCCAGCAGCTTAAGCCAGGGGGCCTCCTACGAGCAGTACTTC.